The 30 T cell receptor beta chains given below trace back to one sample, sequenced in a study of CD8 T cells in Susac syndrome. With random hexamers, reverse transcription was performed on about 0.5 to 1 ug of RNA. TCRdb passed the immunoSEQ multiplex PCR reads through MiXCR, listing each CDR3 protein once. The table has around 200,000 distinct CDR3 sequences, 90% to 96% seen once. Sequencing used CD4+ T cells from PBMCs. The receptors derive from a human donor with multiple sclerosis.

In its sample, this clonotype was seen a few times. This rearrangement joins TRBV14 to TRBJ2-5; D unclear. The CDR3 is 14 residues long. The germline V and J ends were trimmed by 1 base and 0 bases, with 6 bases remaining between them. Germline V gene lookup returns CDR1 SGHDN and CDR2 FVKESK. As DNA, the CDR3 is TGTGCCAGCAGCCAAGGTGGCAACCAAGAGACCCAGTACTTC. Translated: CASSQGGNQETQYF.

The V and J genes are TRBV20-1 and TRBJ2-1, with 11 positions matching TRBD2. J lost 7 bases, V lost 0 bases, and 11 bases had no gene match. The CDR3 covers 17 residues. Per germline, CDR1 DFQATT and CDR2 SNEGSKA (reference sequence). The CDR3 is CSARDRISGGAPNEQFF. The CDR3 DNA reads TGCAGTGCTAGAGACAGGATTAGCGGGGGGGCCCCAAATGAGCAGTTCTTC.

The genes are TRBV2 and TRBJ1-2; D not resolved. Germline-derived CDR1 and CDR2 are SNHLY and FYNNEI. V was cut by 3 bases and J by 1 base, with 6 bases left in between. CDR3 length: 13 residues. CDR3: CASSDEINYGYTF. The CDR3 nucleotides read TGTGCCAGCAGTGATGAGATTAACTATGGCTACACCTTC.

This clonotype was detected once. The chain couples TRBV12-3 or TRBV12-4 to TRBJ1-1; D is possibly TRBD1 (5 bases). Trimming cost V 2 bases and J 4 bases, with 8 bases left between them. This CDR3 has 13 amino acids. CDR3 protein: CASSLMGGTEAFF. The DNA of the CDR3 is TGTGCCAGCAGTTTAATGGGGGGCACTGAAGCTTTCTTT.

This clonotype appeared a single time. The rearrangement links TRBV18 to TRBJ2-3, with D perhaps assigned TRBD1 or TRBD2 (5 bases each). The CDR3 runs 14 residues. V shed 3 bases and J shed 6 bases, with 13 bases lying between them. Germline V gene data show CDR1 as KGHSH and CDR2 as LQKENI. The CDR3 protein is CASSPKSREDTQYF. The CDR3 bases are TGTGCCAGCTCACCCAAATCCAGGGAGGATACGCAGTATTTT.

The V and J genes are TRBV20-1 and TRBJ2-1; no clear D gene. CDR3 length equals 12 residues. V was pared by 3 bases and J by 4 bases, with 7 bases between. Germline V gene data show CDR1 as DFQATT and CDR2 as SNEGSKA (reference sequence). The CDR3 nucleotides read TGCAGTGCTAGGGTGATATACAATGAGCAGTTCTTC. It specifies CSARVIYNEQFF.

This chain connects TRBV7-9 to TRBJ2-3, with D perhaps matching TRBD1 (6 bases). From germline, CDR1 is SEHNR and CDR2 FQNEAQ (reference sequence). Trimming removed 10 bases at V and 1 base at J, with 15 bases between. The CDR3 contains 14 residues. The CDR3 sequence is CATGRQAGTDTQYF. In DNA, the CDR3 is TGTGCCACCGGTCGACAGGCAGGCACAGATACGCAGTATTTT.

The chain carries TRBV3-1 and TRBJ2-7, with TRBD2 matching 9 bases. CDR1 and CDR2 from the germline V gene are LGHDT and YNNKEL (reference sequence). V gave up 5 bases and J gave up 5 bases; unmatched junction bases: 7. The CDR3 has 14 residues. The CDR3 spells CASSNSGGRHEQYF. The CDR3 DNA follows: TGTGCCAGCAGCAATAGCGGGGGCCGCCACGAGCAGTACTTC.

The chain is built from TRBV7-2 and TRBJ1-5, with TRBD1 matching over 10 bases. Germline trimming cut 4 bases from V and 4 bases from J; bases unmatched to any gene: 4. The CDR3 totals 15 residues. Germline V gives CDR1 SGHTA, CDR2 FQGNSA. CDR3 DNA sequence: TGTGCCAGCAGCTCTGGACAGGGGGGGAATCAGCCCCAGCATTTT. This sequence encodes CASSSGQGGNQPQHF.

The chain uses TRBV12-3 or TRBV12-4 and TRBJ1-1; D is undetermined. V was cut by 6 bases and J by 4 bases, with 15 bases left in between. This CDR3 is 14 amino acids long. CDR3 nucleotides: TGTGCCAGCAGCCTATGGGGAGCAGGCACTGAAGCTTTCTTT. Amino acid sequence: CASSLWGAGTEAFF.

This clonotype was observed a single time. The V gene is TRBV20-1, the J gene TRBJ2-6; D might be TRBD1 (5 bases). V dropped 3 bases and J dropped 4 bases, with 22 bases sitting between them. Germline CDR1 is DFQATT and CDR2 is SNEGSKA (reference sequence). The CDR3 is made up of 18 amino acids. The chain's CDR3 is CSASKAGLDPTGANVLTF. DNA of the CDR3: TGCAGTGCTAGTAAGGCAGGGTTGGACCCTACCGGGGCCAACGTCCTGACTTTC.

The chain combines TRBV3-1 with TRBJ2-4; perhaps D is TRBD1 or TRBD2 (5 bases each). Germline V lookup: CDR1 LGHDT, CDR2 YNNKEL (reference sequence). Trimming removed 3 bases from V and 0 bases from J, with 12 bases in between. There are 16 residues in the CDR3. The CDR3 region is CASSQGRPIAKNIQYF. Written as DNA, the CDR3 is TGTGCCAGCAGCCAGGGACGGCCCATAGCCAAAAACATTCAGTACTTC.

V is TRBV15 and J is TRBJ2-5; 7 bases line up with TRBD1. The junction had 11 bases not matched to a gene; V was cut back by 3 bases and J by 4 bases. The CDR3 has 16 amino acids. The V gene's germline CDR1 is LNHNV and CDR2 YYDKDF (reference sequence). The CDR3 region is CATSRGDSSGGETQYF. In DNA form, the CDR3 reads TGTGCCACCAGCAGGGGGGACAGCTCCGGTGGAGAGACCCAGTACTTC. The complete variable domain, with remaining parts taken from reference TRBV15 and TRBJ2-5, reads DAMVIQNPRYQVTQFGKPVTLSCSQTLNHNVMYWYQQKSSQAPKLLFHYYDKDFNNEADTPDNFQSRRPNTSFCFLDIRSPGLGDTAMYLCATSRGDSSGGETQYFGPGTRLLVL.

The V call is TRBV5-1, the J call TRBJ1-5, with a tentative D call TRBD1 (6 bases). The CDR3 loop spans 14 amino acids. The germline V gene has CDR1 SGHRS and CDR2 YFSETQ. V was pared by 3 bases and J by 4 bases, with 11 bases between. Here the CDR3 reads CASSYRTENQPQHF. CDR3 nucleotides: TGCGCCAGCAGCTATCGGACAGAAAATCAGCCCCAGCATTTT. Full variable domain (missing parts from reference TRBV5-1 and TRBJ1-5): KAGVTQTPRYLIKTRGQQVTLSCSPISGHRSVSWYQQTPGQGLQFLFEYFSETQRNKGNFPGRFSGRQFSNSRSEMNVSTLELGDSALYLCASSYRTENQPQHFGDGTRLSIL.

The chain is built from TRBV20-1 and TRBJ1-1, with 8 nucleotides matching TRBD1. This CDR3 contains 14 residues. The V segment lost 6 bases and the J segment 0 bases; nucleotides outside the gene matches: 6. Germline values: CDR1 DFQATT, CDR2 SNEGSKA (reference sequence). The CDR3 sequence is CSAHRGTVNTEAFF. CDR3 bases: TGCAGTGCCCACAGGGGGACAGTGAACACTGAAGCTTTCTTT.

The J gene is TRBJ1-2, the V gene TRBV9; 7 bases are shared with TRBD1. Germline V lookup: CDR1 SGDLS, CDR2 YYNGEE. The CDR3 runs to 13 residues. The junction had 5 bases not matched to a gene; V was cut back by 2 bases and J by 7 bases. The CDR3 protein is CASSVGTAFGYTF. The CDR3 region has the DNA TGTGCCAGCAGCGTCGGGACAGCCTTTGGCTACACCTTC.

The V and J genes are TRBV30 and TRBJ1-2; D is undetermined. V lost 3 bases, J lost 4 bases, and 12 bases lay in between. This CDR3 region has 13 residues. Germline values: CDR1 GTSNPN, CDR2 SVGIG (reference sequence). CDR3 amino acids: CAWSVEPIYGYTF. CDR3 nucleotide sequence: TGTGCCTGGAGCGTAGAGCCTATCTATGGCTACACCTTC. Variable domain in full (rest from reference TRBV30 and TRBJ1-2): SQTIHQWPATLVQPVGSPLSLECTVEGTSNPNLYWYRQAAGRGLQLLFYSVGIGQISSEVPQNLSASRPQDRQFILSSKKLLLSDSGFYLCAWSVEPIYGYTFGSGTRLTVV.

The rearrangement links TRBV2 to TRBJ2-1; D gene unclear. V dropped 8 bases and J dropped 9 bases, with 8 bases sitting between them. Germline V gene sequence: CDR1 SNHLY, CDR2 FYNNEI. The CDR3 is 10 residues long. The CDR3 spells CASQWGEQFF. The DNA for the CDR3 is TGTGCCAGCCAGTGGGGTGAGCAGTTCTTC.

As to this clonotype: The junction does not match germline at one end; this may be a read error. The rearrangement uses TRBV12-3 or TRBV12-4 and TRBJ1-5; D not certain. This CDR3 has 17 amino acids. As DNA, the CDR3 is TGCGCCAGCAGCTCCACCGGGTCTCGTGGTGGCAATCAGCCCCAGCATTTT. Its translation: CASSSTGSRGGNQPQHF.

This chain uses TRBV4-2 with TRBJ2-3, with 9 positions matching TRBD2. The CDR3 length is 15 residues. Germline assignment: CDR1 LGHNA and CDR2 YNFKEQ. The V gene end was trimmed by 6 bases and the J gene end by 3 bases; junction bases not matched to a gene: 7. The CDR3 loop is CASRKASGTTDTQYF. DNA for the CDR3: TGTGCCAGCAGAAAGGCTAGCGGGACTACAGATACGCAGTATTTT.

This chain links TRBV7-9 with TRBJ2-7; TRBD1 aligns across 7 bases. Germline CDR1 reads SEHNR; CDR2 reads FQNEAQ (reference sequence). There are 13 residues in the CDR3. The V gene end was trimmed by 5 bases and the J gene end by 5 bases; junction bases not matched to a gene: 6. CDR3 sequence reads: CASSPQGQDEQYF. The CDR3 bases are TGTGCCAGCAGCCCACAGGGGCAGGACGAGCAGTACTTC.

This clonotype was observed once. The chain uses TRBV29-1 and TRBJ1-1; D might be TRBD1 (5 bases). CDR1 is SQVTM and CDR2 is ANQGSEA in the germline V gene. The CDR3 has 12 amino acids. Between the trimmed V and J ends, which lost 6 bases and 6 bases, there was a span of 14 bases. CDR3 DNA sequence: TGCAGCGTAGGGGTGACAGTACCTGAAGCTTTCTTT. This codes for CSVGVTVPEAFF.

V is TRBV29-1 and J is TRBJ2-4, with a tentative D call TRBD2 (5 bases). Germline assignment: CDR1 SQVTM and CDR2 ANQGSEA. The CDR3 covers 13 residues. The V end lost 7 bases, the J end lost 6 bases, and 16 bases lay between the germline ends. CDR3 bases: TGCAGCGCCTCTGGATCAGGAGGAAACATTCAGTACTTC. This codes for CSASGSGGNIQYF.

The chain couples TRBV3-1 to TRBJ1-2; D is unresolved. Trimming took off 10 bases at V and 1 base at J, with 10 bases between the two ends. Germline loops: CDR1 LGHDT, CDR2 YNNKEL (reference sequence). CDR3 length equals 12 residues. CDR3 amino acids: CATGTFNYGYTF. The CDR3 coding sequence is TGTGCCACCGGAACTTTTAACTATGGCTACACCTTC.

The chain has TRBV27 and TRBJ1-2; 8 bases match TRBD1. Unmatched junction bases numbered 12, after V lost 5 bases and J lost 4 bases. Germline V gene sequence: CDR1 MNHEY, CDR2 SMNVEV (reference sequence). This CDR3 has 16 residues. In DNA, the CDR3 is TGTGCCAGCAGTAAGGGGCAGGACAGGGAAATCTATGGCTACACCTTC. As protein: CASSKGQDREIYGYTF.

This sequence joins TRBV29-1 and TRBJ2-7; either TRBD1 or TRBD2 may supply D (5 bases each). Germline CDR1 and CDR2: SQVTM and ANQGSEA. V was cut by 4 bases and J by 1 base, with 11 bases left in between. The CDR3 spans 13 residues. The CDR3 DNA is TGCAGCGTTGTGGGACGGCAATCCTACGAGCAGTACTTC. Amino acids: CSVVGRQSYEQYF.

This chain joins TRBV30 and TRBJ2-5, with 9 nucleotides matching TRBD2. The CDR3 has 15 amino acids. Germline CDR1 GTSNPN, CDR2 SVGIG (reference sequence). The V gene end was trimmed by 2 bases and the J gene end by 6 bases; junction bases not matched to a gene: 10. Here the CDR3 DNA reads TGTGCCTGGAGTTCGGCCGGGACTAGCCCGAAGACCCAGTACTTC. It is translated as CAWSSAGTSPKTQYF.

The chain has TRBV10-3 and TRBJ1-2; a weak D match, TRBD1 (5 bases). The CDR3 totals 13 residues. V lost 9 bases and J 2 bases, leaving 13 bases between the germline ends. Per germline, CDR1 ENHRY and CDR2 SYGVKD. The CDR3 sequence is CAILPEGNYGYTF. The CDR3 DNA sequence: TGTGCCATTTTGCCGGAGGGGAACTATGGCTACACCTTC.

This clonotype was observed a single time. The chain joins TRBV30 to TRBJ1-2, with a possible D match to TRBD1 (6 bases). This CDR3 has 13 amino acids. The germline V and J ends were trimmed by 4 bases and 4 bases, with 13 bases remaining between them. Germline V gene sequence: CDR1 GTSNPN, CDR2 SVGIG (reference sequence). The chain's CDR3 is CAWTTQGGYGYTF. CDR3 nucleotide sequence: TGTGCCTGGACCACACAAGGGGGCTATGGCTACACCTTC.

The chain combines TRBV5-4 with TRBJ2-5; TRBD2 agrees at 9 bases. Trimming took 4 bases from V and 4 from J; bases not matched to a gene: 5. The CDR3 runs to 14 residues. Germline values: CDR1 SGHNT, CDR2 YYREEE (reference sequence). DNA for the CDR3: TGTGCCAGCAGCGCCGGGACTAGCCGAGAGACCCAGTACTTC. Translating it yields CASSAGTSRETQYF. Complete variable domain (other parts from reference TRBV5-4 and TRBJ2-5): ETGVTQSPTHLIKTRGQQVTLRCSSQSGHNTVSWYQQALGQGPQFIFQYYREEENGRGNFPPRFSGLQFPNYSSELNVNALELDDSALYLCASSAGTSRETQYFGPGTRLLVL.